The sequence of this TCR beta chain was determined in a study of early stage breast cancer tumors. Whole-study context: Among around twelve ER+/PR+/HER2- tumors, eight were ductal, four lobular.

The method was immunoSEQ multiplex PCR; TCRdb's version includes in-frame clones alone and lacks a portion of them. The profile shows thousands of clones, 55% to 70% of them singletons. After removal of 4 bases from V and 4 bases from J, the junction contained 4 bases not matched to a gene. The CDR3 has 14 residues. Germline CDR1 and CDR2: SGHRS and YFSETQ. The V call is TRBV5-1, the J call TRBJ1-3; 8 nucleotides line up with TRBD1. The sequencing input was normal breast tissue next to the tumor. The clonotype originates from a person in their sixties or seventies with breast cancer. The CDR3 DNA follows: TGCGCCAGCAGCGGGGGGACAGGAGGAAACACCATATATTTT. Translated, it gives CASSGGTGGNTIYF.